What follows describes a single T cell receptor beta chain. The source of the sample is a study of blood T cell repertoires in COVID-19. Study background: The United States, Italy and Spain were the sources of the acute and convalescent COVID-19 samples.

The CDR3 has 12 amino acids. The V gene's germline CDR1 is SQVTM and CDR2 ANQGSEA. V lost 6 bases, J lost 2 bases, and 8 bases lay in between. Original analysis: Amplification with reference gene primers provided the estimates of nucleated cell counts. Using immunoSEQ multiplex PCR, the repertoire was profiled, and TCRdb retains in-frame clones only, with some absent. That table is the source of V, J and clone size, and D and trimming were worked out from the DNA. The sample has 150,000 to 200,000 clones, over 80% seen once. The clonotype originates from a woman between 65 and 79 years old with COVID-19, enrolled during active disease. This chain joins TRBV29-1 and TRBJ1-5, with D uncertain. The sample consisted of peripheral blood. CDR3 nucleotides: TGCAGCGTACGACTTGGCAATCAGCCCCAGCATTTT. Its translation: CSVRLGNQPQHF.